The 9 T cell receptor beta chains below all came from one sample that was sequenced in a study of T cells and Merkel cell carcinoma outcomes. Assay: immunoSEQ multiplex PCR; the TCRdb copy retains only in-frame clones and omits some. The sample records around 3,500 clones, approximately 92% being singletons. The sample taken for sequencing was tumor tissue from Merkel cell carcinoma. These receptors all stem from a human donor with Merkel cell carcinoma.

The chain uses TRBV7-2 and TRBJ1-2, with D perhaps TRBD1 (6 bases). Between the trimmed V and J ends, which lost 6 bases and 4 bases, there was a span of 15 bases. The germline V gene has CDR1 SGHTA and CDR2 FQGNSA. CDR3 size: 14 residues. The CDR3 sequence is CASSNRTVTYGYTF. The DNA of the CDR3 is TGTGCCAGCAGTAACAGGACAGTCACCTATGGCTACACCTTC.

V gene TRBV11-2 combines with J gene TRBJ1-6; D unclear. Germline CDR1 is SGHAT and CDR2 is FQNNGV. The CDR3 runs to 14 residues. V was trimmed by 1 base and J by 6 bases, leaving 7 bases between them. The chain's CDR3 is CASSLAGSNSPLHF. CDR3 sequence (DNA): TGTGCCAGCAGCTTAGCGGGTTCTAATTCACCCCTCCACTTT.

The rearrangement uses TRBV5-1 and TRBJ1-2; D remains ambiguous. Germline V gives CDR1 SGHRS, CDR2 YFSETQ. The CDR3 covers 13 residues. The V and J ends lost 2 bases and 0 bases respectively, with 5 bases between them. The CDR3 region is CASSFTTNYGYTF. In DNA form, the CDR3 reads TGCGCCAGCAGCTTTACAACTAACTATGGCTACACCTTC.

The rearrangement links TRBV9 to TRBJ2-3; D is possibly TRBD2 (5 bases). V was cut by 0 bases and J by 2 bases, with 7 bases left in between. From germline, CDR1 is SGDLS and CDR2 YYNGEE. The CDR3 consists of 14 residues. The CDR3 DNA sequence: TGTGCCAGCAGCGTAGGGAGGCTCACAGATACGCAGTATTTT. The encoded protein is CASSVGRLTDTQYF.

This rearrangement joins TRBV20-1 to TRBJ2-3; tentative D call: TRBD2 (5 bases). CDR1 is DFQATT, CDR2 SNEGSKA, per germline (reference sequence). V was trimmed by 6 bases and J by 4 bases, leaving 8 bases between them. The CDR3 is 11 residues long. CDR3 residues: CSAEAADTQYF. The CDR3 DNA is TGCAGTGCCGAAGCGGCAGATACGCAGTATTTT.

The J gene is TRBJ2-7, the V gene TRBV4-2; a possible D gene is TRBD2 (6 bases). Germline CDR1 is LGHNA and CDR2 is YNFKEQ. This CDR3 comprises 16 residues. The germline V and J ends were trimmed by 0 bases and 2 bases, with 14 bases remaining between them. The CDR3 DNA sequence: TGTGCCAGCAGCCAAGAGGGGACTGCGACGACCTACGAGCAGTACTTC. Amino acid sequence: CASSQEGTATTYEQYF.

This clone was detected only a few times. The V call is TRBV18, the J call TRBJ2-1; D gene uncertain. With 2 bases removed from V and 8 bases from J, the gap between germline ends came to 4 bases. This CDR3 is built from 11 residues. Germline V gene data show CDR1 as KGHSH and CDR2 as LQKENI. The CDR3 sequence is CASSPVDEQFF. The CDR3 coding sequence is TGTGCCAGCTCACCAGTGGATGAGCAGTTCTTC.

The chain has TRBV19 and TRBJ2-7, with TRBD1 identical over 7 bases. The V and J ends lost 9 bases and 4 bases, in that order; junction bases with no gene match: 9. The CDR3 spans 13 residues. Germline values: CDR1 LNHDA, CDR2 SQIVND (reference sequence). CDR3 in amino acids: CARYRRQGYEQYF. CDR3 coding DNA: TGTGCCAGGTATCGCCGACAGGGATACGAGCAGTACTTC.

The V gene is TRBV28, the J gene TRBJ2-7; maybe TRBD2 (7 bases). The CDR3 spans 15 residues. From germline, CDR1 is MDHEN and CDR2 SYDVKM. Trimming took off 8 bases at V and 7 bases at J, with 24 bases between the two ends. The CDR3 DNA follows: TGTGCCAGCGGGGAGTCTAGCCGGGGGGCCTGGGAGCAGTACTTC. This gives the protein CASGESSRGAWEQYF.